One T cell receptor beta chain is described in this entry. Its antigen is unidentified. These data belong to a study of regulatory T cells in long-lasting Graves disease. Study-level findings and limits: Persistent disease was characterized by preferential usage of TRBV28, TRBJ1-2 and TRBJ2-5.

The CDR3 runs to 13 residues. Trimming removed 8 bases at V and 6 bases at J, with 16 bases between. CDR1 and CDR2 (germline): MNHNS, SASEGT. With iRepertoire HTBI primers and Arm-PCR of CDR3 regions, TCR beta libraries were built. In TCRdb, the multiplex PCR reads were re-called with MiXCR into one record per CDR3 protein. The sample has around 450,000 distinct CDR3 sequences, around a fifth seen once. The time point here: persistent/refractory GD, antithyroid drugs over 5 years with positive TRAb. PBMC-extracted RNA yielded the TCR library. American Thyroid Association guidelines defined Graves' disease diagnosis.

V is TRBV6-1 and J is TRBJ1-1; possibly TRBD1 for D (6 bases). The sample in question was peripheral blood mononuclear cells (PBMCs), obtained when the disease was refractory, from a patient treated with antithyroid drugs. This receptor was identified in a female donor with Graves disease. For the CDR3, the DNA is TGTGCCAGCGAACCCACAGGGAGGTCTGAAGCTTTCTTT. Its translation: CASEPTGRSEAFF.